Listed here are 24 T cell receptor beta chains from one sample, sequenced in a study of T cells in Graves' hyperthyroidism and ophthalmopathy (dated by TCRdb to about 2019). The library was built by means of multiplex PCR. Reads for this sample came from an Illumina HiSeq 2000. Amplification of TCR beta CDR3 regions was carried out from RNA transcripts. A first-round RT-PCR of the TCR CDR3 used the HTBI primer set with the Qiagen OneStep RT-PCR kit. TCRdb reanalyzed the raw reads on its own, using fastp at Q25 for trimming and MiXCR for clone calling, and kept in-frame beta chains. Identical CDR3 protein sequences are pooled into one entry, listed with their most common genes and DNA. In all, the sample holds around 560,000 distinct CDR3 sequences, and 16% of those were seen once. The top ten hold approximately 18% of the sample. The sample consisted of blood. These TCRs come from a woman aged 18-29 years with Graves' hyperthyroidism.

This clonotype was seen many times. The chain uses TRBV20-1 and TRBJ1-5; D is perhaps TRBD1 (5 bases). This CDR3 is built from 15 residues. Germline V CDR1 and CDR2: DFQATT, SNEGSKA (reference sequence). Between the trimmed V and J ends, which lost 0 bases and 1 base, there was a span of 10 bases. For the CDR3, the DNA is TGCAGTGCTAGAGACGGGACCGAAAGCAATCAGCCCCAGCATTTT. Translated, it gives CSARDGTESNQPQHF.

This clonotype was observed at least ten times. The genes are TRBV15 and TRBJ2-7, with 9 bases that match TRBD1. This CDR3 has 15 residues. The V gene's germline CDR1 is LNHNV and CDR2 YYDKDF (reference sequence). The ends lost 6 bases at V and 2 bases at J; junction bases unmatched: 8. CDR3 nucleotide sequence: TGTGCCACCAGGGACACGGGACAGGGCACCTACGAGCAGTACTTC. Translation: CATRDTGQGTYEQYF.

Many counts were recorded for this clonotype. This chain connects TRBV7-9 to TRBJ2-7; 10 bases line up with TRBD2. CDR3 length: 14 residues. Per germline, CDR1 SEHNR and CDR2 FQNEAQ (reference sequence). Germline trimming cut 2 bases from V and 6 bases from J; bases unmatched to any gene: 4. This chain's CDR3 is CASSLRLAGPEQYF. CDR3 sequence (DNA): TGTGCCAGCAGCTTAAGACTAGCGGGTCCCGAGCAGTACTTC. Variable domain in full (rest from reference TRBV7-9 and TRBJ2-7): DTGVSQNPRHKITKRGQNVTFRCDPISEHNRLYWYRQTLGQGPEFLTYFQNEAQLEKSRLLSDRFSAERPKGSFSTLEIQRTEQGDSAMYLCASSLRLAGPEQYFGPGTRLTVT.

The gene calls are TRBV18 and TRBJ1-3; the D is unclear. The CDR3 has 16 residues. V gave up 1 base and J gave up 0 bases, with 10 bases separating them. Germline V gene lookup returns CDR1 KGHSH and CDR2 LQKENI. CDR3 loop: CASSPRAGYSGNTIYF. The CDR3 nucleotides are TGTGCCAGCTCACCACGGGCCGGTTACTCTGGAAACACCATATATTTT. Full variable domain (outside the CDR3, taken from reference TRBV18 and TRBJ1-3): NAGVMQNPRHLVRRRGQEARLRCSPMKGHSHVYWYRQLPEEGLKFMVYLQKENIIDESGMPKERFSAEFPKEGPSILRIQQVVRGDSAAYFCASSPRAGYSGNTIYFGEGSWLTVV.

In this sample, this clonotype turned up a few times. V is TRBV3-1 and J is TRBJ1-3; 8 bases fit TRBD1. The germline gives CDR1 LGHDT, CDR2 YNNKEL (reference sequence). This CDR3 contains 19 residues. Unmatched junction bases numbered 10, after V lost 0 bases and J lost 0 bases. The CDR3 spells CASSQDYPLTGASGNTIYF. CDR3 nucleotides: TGTGCCAGCAGCCAAGATTACCCCCTGACAGGGGCCTCTGGAAACACCATATATTTT.

The V call is TRBV27, the J call TRBJ2-3, with D tentatively TRBD2 (6 bases). V lost 5 bases and J lost 5, with 8 bases in between. Germline CDR1 reads MNHEY; CDR2 reads SMNVEV (reference sequence). The CDR3 has 12 amino acids. CDR3 in amino acids: CASSGGRDTQYF. DNA for the CDR3: TGTGCCAGCAGTGGAGGGCGAGATACGCAGTATTTT.

This clonotype has just a few counts. The chain combines TRBV20-1 with TRBJ2-2, with a weak D call TRBD1 (5 bases). Trimming shortened V by 1 base and J by 2 bases, and 11 bases separated the two germline ends. CDR1 DFQATT and CDR2 SNEGSKA come from the germline V gene (reference sequence). The CDR3 contains 15 residues. DNA of the CDR3: TGCAGTGCTAGAGCATGGGGCGTTAACACCGGGGAGCTGTTTTTT. Translating it yields CSARAWGVNTGELFF.

This clonotype appeared a few times. This sequence joins TRBV14 and TRBJ2-1, with D possibly being TRBD1 (6 bases). Germline-derived CDR1 and CDR2 are SGHDN and FVKESK. V was trimmed by 4 bases and J by 0 bases, leaving 13 bases between them. The CDR3 spans 16 residues. CDR3 loop: CASSRVQGSSYNEQFF. The CDR3 coding sequence is TGTGCCAGCAGCCGCGTTCAGGGGAGCTCCTACAATGAGCAGTTCTTC.

This clonotype was counted many times. This chain links TRBV18 with TRBJ1-2; D possibly corresponds to TRBD1 (5 bases). Trimming took 2 bases from V and 4 from J, leaving 5 bases between them. Germline V CDR1 and CDR2: KGHSH, LQKENI. CDR3 size: 12 residues. DNA for the CDR3: TGTGCCAGCTCACCAGGGACCTATGGCTACACCTTC. Its translation: CASSPGTYGYTF.

The chain links TRBV29-1 to TRBJ1-1; D call uncertain. Trimming pared 0 bases from V and 4 bases from J, leaving 9 bases between. CDR1 SQVTM and CDR2 ANQGSEA come from the germline V gene. This CDR3 is built from 13 residues. In DNA, the CDR3 is TGCAGCGTTGAAGATTTCCTGGGCACTGAAGCTTTCTTT. It is translated as CSVEDFLGTEAFF.

The sample holds many counts of this clonotype. The chain combines TRBV28 with TRBJ2-7, with TRBD2 as a possible D gene (6 bases). V shed 5 bases and J shed 4 bases, with 15 bases lying between them. The CDR3 has 14 residues. In germline, CDR1 is MDHEN, CDR2 SYDVKM. Here the CDR3 DNA reads TGTGCCAGCAGTGCGACCGGGACTGTTTACGAGCAGTACTTC. Translation: CASSATGTVYEQYF.

The chain combines TRBV5-6 with TRBJ2-2; 7 bases map to TRBD2. The V gene end was trimmed by 1 base and the J gene end by 6 bases; junction bases not matched to a gene: 6. The CDR3 covers 15 residues. Germline values: CDR1 SGHDT, CDR2 YYEEEE. CDR3 bases: TGTGCCAGCAGCTTGTTTCAGGGAGGGGCCGGGGAGCTGTTTTTT. Protein product: CASSLFQGGAGELFF. The full variable domain, in which reference TRBV5-6 and TRBJ2-2 provide the parts outside the CDR3, is DAGVTQSPTHLIKTRGQQVTLRCSPKSGHDTVSWYQQALGQGPQFIFQYYEEEERQRGNFPDRFSGHQFPNYSSELNVNALLLGDSALYLCASSLFQGGAGELFFGEGSRLTVL.

This sequence joins TRBV4-3 and TRBJ1-5; D remains unclear. The ends were cut back, 1 base at V and 5 bases at J, with 12 bases in the middle. CDR3 size: 15 residues. Germline lookup yields CDR1 LGHNA and CDR2 YSLEER. The CDR3 nucleotides are TGCGCCAGCAGCCAAGTTATAACAGCCGATCAGCCCCAGCATTTT. It translates to CASSQVITADQPQHF.

V gene TRBV5-1 combines with J gene TRBJ2-1, with 8 bases matching TRBD2. Germline V gene sequence: CDR1 SGHRS, CDR2 YFSETQ. This CDR3 has 18 residues. V dropped 3 bases and J dropped 5; count of bases not matched to a gene: 16. The CDR3: CASSSVGTSGRSDNEQFF. For the CDR3, the DNA is TGCGCCAGCAGCTCTGTGGGTACTAGCGGCCGATCCGACAATGAGCAGTTCTTC.

This clonotype was picked up many times. J is TRBJ2-3 and V is TRBV3-1, with D tentatively TRBD1 (6 bases). Between the trimmed V and J ends, which lost 4 bases and 4 bases, there was a span of 18 bases. Germline CDR1 and CDR2: LGHDT and YNNKEL (reference sequence). The CDR3 spans 16 residues. CDR3 region: CASSPQGWGRADTQYF. DNA for the CDR3: TGTGCCAGCAGCCCACAGGGTTGGGGAAGGGCAGATACGCAGTATTTT.

This clonotype showed up many times. CDR3 sequence (DNA): TGTGCCAGCACCTTCGGCGGGAGTCAAACCGAGCAGTACTTC. Its protein product is CASTFGGSQTEQYF. The V gene is TRBV12-3 or TRBV12-4, the J gene TRBJ2-7; the match to TRBD2 covers 7 bases. Losses at the gene ends were 7 bases for V and 6 bases for J; bases not matched to a gene: 12. CDR3 length equals 14 residues.

This clonotype came up a few times. The CDR3 coding sequence is TGCGCCAGCAGCTTGGTAGGACAGGGGAGGACTGAAGCTTTCTTT. Its protein product is CASSLVGQGRTEAFF. The V gene is TRBV5-1, the J gene TRBJ1-1, with TRBD1 identical over 9 bases. From germline, CDR1 is SGHRS and CDR2 YFSETQ. V was pared by 0 bases and J by 5 bases, with 5 bases of the junction left unmatched. The CDR3 length is 15 residues.

This clonotype was detected a few times. The rearrangement uses TRBV14 and TRBJ1-3, with D unresolved. CDR1 SGHDN and CDR2 FVKESK come from the germline V gene. Deletions cut 8 bases from V and 1 base from J, with 12 bases between. This CDR3 has 14 residues. Here the CDR3 reads CASRHGGSGNTIYF. CDR3 bases: TGTGCCAGCCGTCACGGAGGGTCTGGAAACACCATATATTTT.

The table lists this clonotype with many counts. The chain employs TRBV20-1 and TRBJ1-1, with D perhaps TRBD1 (5 bases). V lost 2 bases, J lost 4 bases, and 8 bases lay in between. CDR1 and CDR2 (germline): DFQATT, SNEGSKA (reference sequence). The CDR3 sequence is 12 residues long. Here the CDR3 DNA reads TGCAGTGCTAGACGGGGGACCACTGAAGCTTTCTTT. Amino acid sequence: CSARRGTTEAFF.

This clonotype turned up a few times. V usage is TRBV27 and J usage is TRBJ1-1; 9 bases are a match to TRBD1. The CDR3 spans 17 residues. The J segment lost 2 bases and the V segment lost 6 bases, leaving 13 bases of the junction unmatched. Germline V gene lookup returns CDR1 MNHEY and CDR2 SMNVEV (reference sequence). The CDR3 sequence is CASRRLTGTGKNTEAFF. The CDR3 DNA is TGTGCCAGCAGACGCCTAACCGGGACAGGGAAAAACACTGAAGCTTTCTTT.

There are a few counts of this clonotype. The CDR3 region has the DNA TGTGCCAGCAGACTAGCGGGAGGGACCTACAATGAGCAGTTCTTC. Its protein is CASRLAGGTYNEQFF. This chain uses TRBV6-2 or TRBV6-3 with TRBJ2-1; 13 nucleotides align to TRBD2. With 6 bases clipped from V and 2 bases from J, the junction kept 1 base outside the gene matches. The germline CDR1 and CDR2 sequences are MNHEY and SVGEGT. The CDR3 is made up of 15 amino acids.

This clonotype came up many times. The chain couples TRBV28 to TRBJ1-2; maybe TRBD1 (6 bases). Germline-derived CDR1 and CDR2 are MDHEN and SYDVKM. The ends were cut back, 1 base at V and 4 bases at J, with 7 bases in the middle. The CDR3 length is 13 residues. CDR3 in amino acids: CASSLLGAYGYTF. The CDR3 bases are TGTGCCAGCAGTTTATTGGGGGCCTATGGCTACACCTTC.

This clonotype was found many times. The chain joins TRBV20-1 to TRBJ2-1; tentatively, D is TRBD1 (6 bases). Germline-derived CDR1 and CDR2 are DFQATT and SNEGSKA (reference sequence). The CDR3 has 16 residues. Trimming shortened V by 7 bases and J by 3 bases, and 22 bases separated the two germline ends. This chain's CDR3 is CSGLGTQRSYYNEQFF. CDR3 nucleotide sequence: TGCAGTGGGCTCGGGACACAACGATCATACTACAATGAGCAGTTCTTC.

This clonotype was recorded at least ten times. V gene TRBV27 combines with J gene TRBJ2-7, with D hard to call. Germline CDR1 reads MNHEY; CDR2 reads SMNVEV (reference sequence). V was clipped by 2 bases and J by 0 bases, with 2 bases between them. This CDR3 is 12 amino acids long. CDR3 sequence reads: CASSLPSYEQYF. In DNA, the CDR3 is TGTGCCAGCAGTTTACCCTCCTACGAGCAGTACTTC.